The subject of this entry is one T cell receptor beta chain. Its cognate antigen is unknown. A read error may produce the germline difference seen at one junction end. CDR1 is LNHNV, CDR2 YYDKDF, per germline (reference sequence). The CDR3 is 15 residues long. This sample was included in a study of blood T cells in healthy people across ages. Regarding the study as a whole: While age rose, TCR beta diversity per million T cells dropped in a roughly linear way.

Then a second PCR, running about 6 to 12 cycles, was carried out with a sample-barcoded 5' primer and a J-beta primer mix. Researchers report that a template-switch adaptor with 12 random nucleotides tagged each cDNA molecule. TCRdb re-derived calls from the 5' RACE reads in MiXCR, one entry per CDR3 protein. The sample lists about 2 million distinct CDR3 sequences; 49% were seen once. Every donor provided roughly 10 milliliters of peripheral blood. Specimen: blood. The clonotype comes from a woman aged 40 to 55 in good health. The chain joins TRBV15 to TRBJ1-6; TRBD1 is a possible D gene (5 bases). The CDR3 bases are TGTGCCGCCAGGTGGGGGAGCTCCTATAATTCACCCCTCCACTTT. It specifies CAARWGSSYNSPLHF.